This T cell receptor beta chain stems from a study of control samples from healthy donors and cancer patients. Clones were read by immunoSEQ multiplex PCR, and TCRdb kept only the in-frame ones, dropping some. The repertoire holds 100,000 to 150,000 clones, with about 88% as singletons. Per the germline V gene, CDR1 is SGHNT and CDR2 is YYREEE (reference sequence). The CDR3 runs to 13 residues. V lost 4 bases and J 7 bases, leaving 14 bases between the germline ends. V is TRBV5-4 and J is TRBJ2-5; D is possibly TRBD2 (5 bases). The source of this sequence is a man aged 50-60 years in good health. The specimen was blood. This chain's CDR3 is CASSAVGVATQYF. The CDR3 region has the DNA TGTGCCAGCAGCGCCGTGGGAGTTGCGACCCAGTACTTC.